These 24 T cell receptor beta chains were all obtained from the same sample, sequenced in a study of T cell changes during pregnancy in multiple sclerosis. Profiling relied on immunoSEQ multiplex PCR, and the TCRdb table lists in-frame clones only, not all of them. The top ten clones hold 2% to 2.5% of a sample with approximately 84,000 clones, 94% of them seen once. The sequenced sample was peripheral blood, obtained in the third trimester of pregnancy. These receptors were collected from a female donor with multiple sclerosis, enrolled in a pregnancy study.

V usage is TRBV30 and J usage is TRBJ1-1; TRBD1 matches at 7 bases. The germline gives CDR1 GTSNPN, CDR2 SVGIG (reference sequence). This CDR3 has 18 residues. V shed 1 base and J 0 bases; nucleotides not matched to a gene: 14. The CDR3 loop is CAWSGGTERTVMNTEAFF. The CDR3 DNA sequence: TGTGCCTGGAGTGGGGGGACAGAGCGGACTGTCATGAACACTGAAGCTTTCTTT.

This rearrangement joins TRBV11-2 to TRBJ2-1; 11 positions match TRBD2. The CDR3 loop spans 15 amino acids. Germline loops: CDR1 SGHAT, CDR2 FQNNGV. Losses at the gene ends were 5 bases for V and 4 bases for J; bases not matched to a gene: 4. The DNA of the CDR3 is TGTGCCAGCAGCCAACTAGCGGGGGAATACAATGAGCAGTTCTTC. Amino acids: CASSQLAGEYNEQFF.

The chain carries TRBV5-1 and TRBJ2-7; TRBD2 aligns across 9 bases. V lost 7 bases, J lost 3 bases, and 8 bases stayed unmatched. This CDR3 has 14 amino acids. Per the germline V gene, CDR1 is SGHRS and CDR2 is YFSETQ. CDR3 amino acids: CASAPRGGVYEQYF. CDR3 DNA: TGCGCCAGCGCCCCGCGGGGGGGAGTCTACGAGCAGTACTTC.

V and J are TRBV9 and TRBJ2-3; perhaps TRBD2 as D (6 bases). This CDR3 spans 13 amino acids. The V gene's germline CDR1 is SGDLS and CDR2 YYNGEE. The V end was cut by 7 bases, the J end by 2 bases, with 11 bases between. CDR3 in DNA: TGTGCCAGCCGGGGACTTAACACAGATACGCAGTATTTT. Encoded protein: CASRGLNTDTQYF. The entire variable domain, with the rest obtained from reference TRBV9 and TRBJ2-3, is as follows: DSGVTQTPKHLITATGQRVTLRCSPRSGDLSVYWYQQSLDQGLQFLIQYYNGEERAKGNILERFSAQQFPDLHSELNLSSLELGDSALYFCASRGLNTDTQYFGPGTRLTVL.

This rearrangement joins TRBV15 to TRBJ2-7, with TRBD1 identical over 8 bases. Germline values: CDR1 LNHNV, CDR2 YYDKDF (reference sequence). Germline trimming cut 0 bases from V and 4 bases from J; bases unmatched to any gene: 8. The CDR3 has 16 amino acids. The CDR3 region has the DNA TGTGCCACCAGCAGAGATCGTGGGACAGGTTTGTACGAGCAGTACTTC. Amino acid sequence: CATSRDRGTGLYEQYF.

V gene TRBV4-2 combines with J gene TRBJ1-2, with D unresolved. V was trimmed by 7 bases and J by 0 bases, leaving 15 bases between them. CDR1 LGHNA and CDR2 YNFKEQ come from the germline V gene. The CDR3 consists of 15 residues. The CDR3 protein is CASNSFRTTNYGYTF. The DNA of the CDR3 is TGTGCCAGCAATAGCTTCAGAACTACTAACTATGGCTACACCTTC.

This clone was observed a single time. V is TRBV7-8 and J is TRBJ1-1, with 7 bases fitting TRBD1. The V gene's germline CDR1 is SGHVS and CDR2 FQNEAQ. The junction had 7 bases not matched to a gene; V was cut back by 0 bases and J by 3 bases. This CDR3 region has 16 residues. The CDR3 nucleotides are TGTGCCAGCAGCTTAGCTCGGGACAGACTTTACACTGAAGCTTTCTTT. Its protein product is CASSLARDRLYTEAFF.

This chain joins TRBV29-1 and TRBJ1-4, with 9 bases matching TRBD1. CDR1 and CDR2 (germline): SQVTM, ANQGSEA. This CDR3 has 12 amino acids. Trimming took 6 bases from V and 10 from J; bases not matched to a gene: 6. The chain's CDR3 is CSVGQGEGKLFF. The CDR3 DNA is TGCAGCGTGGGACAGGGAGAGGGAAAACTGTTTTTT.

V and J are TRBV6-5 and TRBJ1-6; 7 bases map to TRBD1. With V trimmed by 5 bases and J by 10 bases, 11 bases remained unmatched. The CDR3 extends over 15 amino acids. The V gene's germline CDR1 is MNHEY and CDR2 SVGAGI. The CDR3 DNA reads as TGTGCCAGCAGTCGGCAACAGGGGCGTGGGTCACCCCTCCACTTT. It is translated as CASSRQQGRGSPLHF.

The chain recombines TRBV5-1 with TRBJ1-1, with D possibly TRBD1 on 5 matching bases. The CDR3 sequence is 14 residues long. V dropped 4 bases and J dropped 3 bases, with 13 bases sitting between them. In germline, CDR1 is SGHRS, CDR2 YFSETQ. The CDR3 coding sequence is TGCGCCAGCAGCGCGCAGGGTAGCCACACTGAAGCTTTCTTT. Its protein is CASSAQGSHTEAFF.

Here the CDR3 DNA reads TGTGCCTGCGGGGGCCCCGGGACAAATTATGGCTACACCTTC. Protein sequence: CACGGPGTNYGYTF. V gene TRBV6-1 combines with J gene TRBJ1-2, with D perhaps matching TRBD1 (6 bases). In germline, CDR1 is MNHNS, CDR2 SASEGT. This CDR3 is built from 14 residues. V lost 11 bases and J 5 bases, leaving 21 bases between the germline ends.

CDR3 loop: CASSNFPGQGDQPQHF. In nucleotides, the CDR3 is TGTGCCAGCAGCAACTTCCCAGGACAGGGCGATCAGCCCCAGCATTTT. The chain employs TRBV5-6 and TRBJ1-5; 8 bases fit TRBD1. This CDR3 is 16 amino acids long. Germline CDR1 reads SGHDT; CDR2 reads YYEEEE. The V and J ends lost 4 bases and 5 bases, in that order; junction bases with no gene match: 11.

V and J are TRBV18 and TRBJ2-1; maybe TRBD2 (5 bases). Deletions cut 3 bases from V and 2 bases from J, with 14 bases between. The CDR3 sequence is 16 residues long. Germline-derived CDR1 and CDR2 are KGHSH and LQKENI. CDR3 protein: CASSPPGIRPYNEQFF. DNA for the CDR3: TGTGCCAGCTCACCCCCGGGGATCCGCCCCTACAATGAGCAGTTCTTC. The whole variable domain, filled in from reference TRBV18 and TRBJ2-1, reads NAGVMQNPRHLVRRRGQEARLRCSPMKGHSHVYWYRQLPEEGLKFMVYLQKENIIDESGMPKERFSAEFPKEGPSILRIQQVVRGDSAAYFCASSPPGIRPYNEQFFGPGTRLTVL.

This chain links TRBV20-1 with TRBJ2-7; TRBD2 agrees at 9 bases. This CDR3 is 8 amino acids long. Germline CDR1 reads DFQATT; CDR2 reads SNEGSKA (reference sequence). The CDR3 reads CKAGGQYF. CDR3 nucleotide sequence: TGCAAAGCGGGGGGGCAGTACTTC.

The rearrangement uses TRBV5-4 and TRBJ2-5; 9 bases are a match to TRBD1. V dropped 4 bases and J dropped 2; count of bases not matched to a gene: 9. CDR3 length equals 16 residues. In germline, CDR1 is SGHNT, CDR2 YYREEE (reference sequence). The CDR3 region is CASSPGQGRRQETQYF. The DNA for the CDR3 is TGTGCCAGCAGCCCCGGACAGGGGAGGAGGCAAGAGACCCAGTACTTC.

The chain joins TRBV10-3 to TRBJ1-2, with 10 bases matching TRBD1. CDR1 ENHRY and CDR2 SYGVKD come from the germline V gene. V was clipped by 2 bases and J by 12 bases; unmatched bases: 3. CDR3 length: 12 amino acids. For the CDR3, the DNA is TGTGCCATCAGTGAGGGACAGGGGGGGCACACCTTC. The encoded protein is CAISEGQGGHTF.

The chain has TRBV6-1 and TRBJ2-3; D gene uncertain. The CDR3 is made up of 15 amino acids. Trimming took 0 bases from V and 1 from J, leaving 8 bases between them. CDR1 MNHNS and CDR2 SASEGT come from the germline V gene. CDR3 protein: CASSEAAERTDTQYF. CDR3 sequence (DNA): TGTGCCAGCAGTGAAGCGGCAGAACGCACAGATACGCAGTATTTT.

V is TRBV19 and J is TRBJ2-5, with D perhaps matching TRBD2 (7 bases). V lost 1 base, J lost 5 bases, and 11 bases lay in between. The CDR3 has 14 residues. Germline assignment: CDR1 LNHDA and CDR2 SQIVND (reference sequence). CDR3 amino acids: CASSIGGGMETQYF. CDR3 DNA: TGTGCCAGTAGTATAGGGGGGGGCATGGAGACCCAGTACTTC. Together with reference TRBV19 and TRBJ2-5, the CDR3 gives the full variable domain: DGGITQSPKYLFRKEGQNVTLSCEQNLNHDAMYWYRQDPGQGLRLIYYSQIVNDFQKGDIAEGYSVSREKKESFPLTVTSAQKNPTAFYLCASSIGGGMETQYFGPGTRLLVL.

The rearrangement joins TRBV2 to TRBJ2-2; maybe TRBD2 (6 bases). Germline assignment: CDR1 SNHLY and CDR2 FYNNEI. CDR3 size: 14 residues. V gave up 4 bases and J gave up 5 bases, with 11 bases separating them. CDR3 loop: CASSGGKGTGELFF. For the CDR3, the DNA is TGTGCCAGCAGTGGCGGGAAGGGTACCGGGGAGCTGTTTTTT.

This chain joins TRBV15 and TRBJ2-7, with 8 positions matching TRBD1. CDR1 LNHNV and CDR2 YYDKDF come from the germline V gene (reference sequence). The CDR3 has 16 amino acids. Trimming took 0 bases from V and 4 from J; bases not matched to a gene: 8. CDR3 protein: CATSREGTGGFYEQYF. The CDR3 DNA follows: TGTGCCACCAGCAGAGAGGGGACAGGCGGTTTTTACGAGCAGTACTTC.

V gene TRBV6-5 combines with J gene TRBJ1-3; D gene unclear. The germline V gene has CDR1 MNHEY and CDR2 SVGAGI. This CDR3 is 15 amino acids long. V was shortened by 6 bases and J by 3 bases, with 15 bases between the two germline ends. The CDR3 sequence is CASRAVREIGNTIYF. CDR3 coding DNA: TGTGCCAGCAGGGCCGTCCGGGAAATTGGAAACACCATATATTTT.

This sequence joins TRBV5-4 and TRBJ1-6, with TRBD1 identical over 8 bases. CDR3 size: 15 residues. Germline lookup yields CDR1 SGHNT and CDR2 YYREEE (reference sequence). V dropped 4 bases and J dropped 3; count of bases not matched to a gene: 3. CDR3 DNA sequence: TGTGCCAGCAGCGAGGACAGGGACTATAATTCACCCCTCCACTTT. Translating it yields CASSEDRDYNSPLHF.

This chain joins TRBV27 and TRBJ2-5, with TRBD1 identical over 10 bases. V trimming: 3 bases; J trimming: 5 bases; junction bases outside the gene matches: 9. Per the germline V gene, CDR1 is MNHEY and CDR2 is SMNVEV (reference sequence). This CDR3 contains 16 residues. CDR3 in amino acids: CASSLQGQGLWETQYF. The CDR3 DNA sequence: TGTGCCAGCAGTTTGCAGGGACAGGGGCTATGGGAGACCCAGTACTTC.

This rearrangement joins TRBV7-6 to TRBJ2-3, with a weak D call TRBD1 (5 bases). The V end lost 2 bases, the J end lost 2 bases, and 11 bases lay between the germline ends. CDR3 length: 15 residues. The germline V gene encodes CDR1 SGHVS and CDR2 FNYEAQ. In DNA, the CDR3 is TGTGCCAGCAGCTTAAACCCAGGGAACACAGATACGCAGTATTTT. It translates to CASSLNPGNTDTQYF. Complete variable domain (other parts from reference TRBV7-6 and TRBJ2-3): GAGVSQSPRYKVTKRGQDVALRCDPISGHVSLYWYRQALGQGPEFLTYFNYEAQQDKSGLPNDRFSAERPEGSISTLTIQRTEQRDSAMYRCASSLNPGNTDTQYFGPGTRLTVL.